The T cell receptor beta chain described here comes from a study of T cell repertoires in cytomegalovirus infection. Study context: It can be stated that public TCR beta signatures indicated CMV infection as well as a matching HLA type. Broader study findings: Cumulative public TCR beta family frequency identified CMV carriers with the relevant HLA. Clonotype analysis showed dominance of the ex vivo response by HLA-C-restricted CMV-specific TCR beta clonotypes.

MiXCR, applied by TCRdb to the reads, yields one record per CDR3 protein. In the table there are almost 550,000 distinct CDR3 sequences, about 15% of which are singletons. Points on this clonotype: The antigen is not known.

Material for sequencing was CD8+ T cells from PBMCs. The receptor's source is a human donor in good health (CMV status not recorded). Some clones in this sample may be carry-over from other donors' samples.

CDR3 amino acids: CASSQILLDEQYF. The DNA of the CDR3 is TGTGCCAGCAGCCAGATCTTACTGGACGAGCAGTACTTC. This rearrangement joins TRBV4-2 to TRBJ2-7; D call uncertain. The length of the CDR3 is 13 residues. In germline, CDR1 is LGHNA, CDR2 YNFKEQ. V dropped 3 bases and J dropped 5 bases, with 11 bases sitting between them.